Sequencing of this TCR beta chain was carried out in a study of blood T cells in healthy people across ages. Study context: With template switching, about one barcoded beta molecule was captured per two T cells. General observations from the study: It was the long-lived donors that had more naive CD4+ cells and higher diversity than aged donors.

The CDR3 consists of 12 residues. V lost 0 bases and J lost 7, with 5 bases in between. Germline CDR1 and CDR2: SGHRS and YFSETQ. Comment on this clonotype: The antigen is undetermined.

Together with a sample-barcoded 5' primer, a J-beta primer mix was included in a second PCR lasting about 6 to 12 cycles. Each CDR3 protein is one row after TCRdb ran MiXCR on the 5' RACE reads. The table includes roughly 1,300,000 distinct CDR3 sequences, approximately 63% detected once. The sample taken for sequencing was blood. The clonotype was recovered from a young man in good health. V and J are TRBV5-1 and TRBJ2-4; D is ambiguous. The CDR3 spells CASSLEDNIQYF. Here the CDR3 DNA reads TGCGCCAGCAGCTTGGAGGACAACATTCAGTACTTC. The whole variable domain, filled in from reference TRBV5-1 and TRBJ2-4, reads KAGVTQTPRYLIKTRGQQVTLSCSPISGHRSVSWYQQTPGQGLQFLFEYFSETQRNKGNFPGRFSGRQFSNSRSEMNVSTLELGDSALYLCASSLEDNIQYFGAGTRLSVL.